Below are 18 T cell receptor beta chains sequenced from a single sample in a study of Ad26.COV2.S vaccination and SARS-CoV-2 variants. Treatment indicated: about 20 received Ad26.COV2.S at low or high dose, single or two shots; several received placebo; per-sample allocation not given. Repertoires come from day 63 after the first vaccine or placebo injection. The data were produced by immunoSEQ multiplex PCR, yet TCRdb's version contains in-frame clones alone and is incomplete. The repertoire holds 330,000 or so clones, with approximately 87% as singletons. This specimen consisted of peripheral blood, obtained in a trial of Ad26.COV2.S vaccine versus placebo. Source of these receptors: a person between 18 and 59 years old who received the Ad26.COV2.S COVID-19 vaccine or a placebo.

The chain links TRBV30 to TRBJ1-1; D remains unclear. Per the germline V gene, CDR1 is GTSNPN and CDR2 is SVGIG (reference sequence). The ends were cut back, 2 bases at V and 0 bases at J, with 7 bases in the middle. The CDR3 extends over 13 amino acids. This CDR3 is CAWSRQLNTEAFF. For the CDR3, the DNA is TGTGCCTGGAGTCGGCAGTTGAACACTGAAGCTTTCTTT.

The chain employs TRBV27 and TRBJ2-7; D gene unclear. Trimming took off 5 bases at V and 1 base at J, with 12 bases between the two ends. From germline, CDR1 is MNHEY and CDR2 SMNVEV (reference sequence). The CDR3 spans 14 residues. The CDR3 protein is CASSPSTISYEQYV. The CDR3 DNA reads TGTGCCAGCAGTCCCAGCACGATTTCCTACGAGCAGTACGTC.

This clone was recorded only once. This chain uses TRBV5-1 with TRBJ2-2; 8 nucleotides agree with TRBD1. CDR1 is SGHRS and CDR2 is YFSETQ in the germline V gene. Trimming at V came to 2 bases and at J to 5 bases, leaving 11 bases not matched to a gene. The CDR3 has 17 residues. Here the CDR3 reads CASSLLGQGSGTGELFF. In DNA, the CDR3 is TGCGCCAGCAGCTTATTAGGACAGGGATCGGGGACCGGGGAGCTGTTTTTT. Looking up the rest from reference TRBV5-1 and TRBJ2-2 gives the full variable domain: KAGVTQTPRYLIKTRGQQVTLSCSPISGHRSVSWYQQTPGQGLQFLFEYFSETQRNKGNFPGRFSGRQFSNSRSEMNVSTLELGDSALYLCASSLLGQGSGTGELFFGEGSRLTVL.

The V gene is TRBV29-1, the J gene TRBJ2-1; TRBD2 matches 7 bases. This CDR3 has 16 residues. With 0 bases clipped from V and 3 bases from J, the junction kept 8 bases outside the gene matches. Germline V gene sequence: CDR1 SQVTM, CDR2 ANQGSEA. Written as DNA, the CDR3 is TGCAGCGTTGAAGACCTTCGAGCGGGACTCTACAATGAGCAGTTCTTC. This gives the protein CSVEDLRAGLYNEQFF.

This clone was recorded only once. The chain joins TRBV7-9 to TRBJ2-6, with 9 bases fitting TRBD1. Losses at the gene ends were 3 bases for V and 1 base for J; bases not matched to a gene: 1. The germline gives CDR1 SEHNR, CDR2 FQNEAQ (reference sequence). The CDR3 length is 16 residues. The CDR3 sequence: CASSFGTGSGANVLTF. In DNA form, the CDR3 reads TGTGCCAGCAGCTTCGGGACAGGGTCTGGGGCCAACGTCCTGACTTTC.

The chain links TRBV6-5 to TRBJ1-2; no clear D gene. Germline V lookup: CDR1 MNHEY, CDR2 SVGAGI. The CDR3 loop spans 14 amino acids. Between the trimmed V and J ends, which lost 0 bases and 6 bases, there was a span of 11 bases. DNA of the CDR3: TGTGCCAGCAGTTACTCGCCTGGATTCGATGGCTACACCTTC. The encoded protein is CASSYSPGFDGYTF.

The J gene is TRBJ1-2, the V gene TRBV11-3; maybe TRBD1 (6 bases). This CDR3 spans 12 amino acids. V was trimmed by 5 bases and J by 8 bases, leaving 12 bases between them. Germline V gene sequence: CDR1 SGHNT, CDR2 YENEEA. The CDR3 is CASSQDRGGYTF. CDR3 DNA: TGTGCCAGCAGCCAGGACAGAGGGGGCTACACCTTC. Filled out from reference TRBV11-3 and TRBJ1-2, the complete variable domain reads EAGVVQSPRYKIIEKKQPVAFWCNPISGHNTLYWYLQNLGQGPELLIRYENEEAVDDSQLPKDRFSAERLKGVDSTLKIQPAELGDSAVYLCASSQDRGGYTFGSGTRLTVV.

This clone was seen a single time. The chain couples TRBV6-2 or TRBV6-3 to TRBJ1-1, with unresolved D. Germline CDR1 is MNHEY and CDR2 is SVGEGT. Trimming removed 4 bases from V and 10 bases from J, with 10 bases in between. The CDR3 has 11 residues. CDR3 amino acids: CASSSSSGAFF. The CDR3, as DNA: TGTGCCAGCAGTTCGTCGTCGGGAGCTTTCTTT.

V is TRBV13 and J is TRBJ2-4; possibly TRBD1 for D (5 bases). The CDR3 length is 20 residues. V gave up 5 bases and J gave up 0 bases, with 26 bases separating them. The germline gives CDR1 PRHDT, CDR2 FYEKMQ (reference sequence). The CDR3 loop is CASSQAGLPYRTIAKNIQYF. In DNA, the CDR3 is TGTGCCAGCAGCCAAGCCGGGTTACCCTACCGGACAATAGCCAAAAACATTCAGTACTTC.

This clone is a singleton in its sample. This sequence joins TRBV29-1 and TRBJ2-1; 7 bases fit TRBD1. The CDR3 is 17 residues long. Germline V gene data show CDR1 as SQVTM and CDR2 as ANQGSEA. V shed 0 bases and J 0 bases; nucleotides not matched to a gene: 8. The CDR3 is CSVEDPRGDSSYNEQFF. The CDR3 DNA reads as TGCAGCGTTGAAGATCCTAGAGGGGACAGCTCCTACAATGAGCAGTTCTTC.

The chain employs TRBV2 and TRBJ2-1, with D uncertain. From germline, CDR1 is SNHLY and CDR2 FYNNEI. The CDR3 sequence is 13 residues long. V lost 8 bases, J lost 0 bases, and 8 bases lay in between. CDR3 sequence: CASGNPSYNEQFF. CDR3 in DNA: TGTGCCAGCGGGAACCCCTCCTACAATGAGCAGTTCTTC.

The gene calls are TRBV7-2 and TRBJ1-2, with 9 bases that match TRBD1. This CDR3 is 15 amino acids long. Per germline, CDR1 SGHTA and CDR2 FQGNSA. J lost 3 bases, V lost 5 bases, and 7 bases had no gene match. CDR3 DNA: TGTGCCAGCAGCGCTACAGGGGGCAATGACTATGGCTACACCTTC. Protein: CASSATGGNDYGYTF.

V is TRBV7-9 and J is TRBJ2-5; TRBD2 is a possible D gene (6 bases). This CDR3 has 16 amino acids. The V end lost 2 bases, the J end lost 3 bases, and 16 bases lay between the germline ends. Germline values: CDR1 SEHNR, CDR2 FQNEAQ (reference sequence). CDR3 nucleotides: TGTGCCAGCAGCTTATCGGGACTGAGAGTTAAAGAGACCCAGTACTTC. Translated, it gives CASSLSGLRVKETQYF. Full variable domain (outside the CDR3, taken from reference TRBV7-9 and TRBJ2-5): DTGVSQNPRHKITKRGQNVTFRCDPISEHNRLYWYRQTLGQGPEFLTYFQNEAQLEKSRLLSDRFSAERPKGSFSTLEIQRTEQGDSAMYLCASSLSGLRVKETQYFGPGTRLLVL.

The chain links TRBV5-6 to TRBJ2-2, with D tentatively TRBD2 (5 bases). Per germline, CDR1 SGHDT and CDR2 YYEEEE. Trimming shortened V by 7 bases and J by 5 bases, and 12 bases separated the two germline ends. This CDR3 contains 13 residues. CDR3 residues: CASLRGGTGELFF. CDR3 bases: TGTGCCAGCCTCCGGGGTGGTACCGGGGAGCTGTTTTTT.

The chain joins TRBV5-8 to TRBJ1-1, with D uncertain. Germline V gene lookup returns CDR1 SGHTS and CDR2 YDEGEE. The V end lost 2 bases, the J end lost 6 bases, and 8 bases lay between the germline ends. The CDR3 has 12 amino acids. The CDR3 DNA sequence: TGTGCCAGCAGCTTCGGGCAGCCTGAAGCTTTCTTT. This sequence encodes CASSFGQPEAFF.

This clone has a handful of counts. This rearrangement joins TRBV20-1 to TRBJ1-1; tentative D call: TRBD1 (6 bases). V was pared by 4 bases and J by 8 bases, with 11 bases between. CDR1 DFQATT and CDR2 SNEGSKA come from the germline V gene (reference sequence). The CDR3 contains 11 residues. CDR3: CSATSDREAFF. The CDR3 coding sequence is TGCAGTGCTACTTCAGACAGGGAAGCTTTCTTT.

The chain uses TRBV13 and TRBJ2-1; no firm D call. Germline V gene sequence: CDR1 PRHDT, CDR2 FYEKMQ (reference sequence). This CDR3 is 14 amino acids long. V lost 5 bases to trimming and J lost 7 bases, with 15 bases between them. CDR3 DNA sequence: TGTGCCAGCAGCCCTAAAGGGCTCATGAATGAGCAGTTCTTC. This gives the protein CASSPKGLMNEQFF.

This chain connects TRBV18 to TRBJ1-2, with D unclear. With 2 bases removed from V and 10 bases from J, the gap between germline ends came to 20 bases. CDR1 is KGHSH and CDR2 is LQKENI in the germline V gene. The CDR3 totals 15 residues. CDR3 protein: CASSPIDTGSGYYTF. The CDR3 coding sequence is TGTGCCAGCTCACCAATAGACACGGGTTCGGGGTACTACACCTTC.